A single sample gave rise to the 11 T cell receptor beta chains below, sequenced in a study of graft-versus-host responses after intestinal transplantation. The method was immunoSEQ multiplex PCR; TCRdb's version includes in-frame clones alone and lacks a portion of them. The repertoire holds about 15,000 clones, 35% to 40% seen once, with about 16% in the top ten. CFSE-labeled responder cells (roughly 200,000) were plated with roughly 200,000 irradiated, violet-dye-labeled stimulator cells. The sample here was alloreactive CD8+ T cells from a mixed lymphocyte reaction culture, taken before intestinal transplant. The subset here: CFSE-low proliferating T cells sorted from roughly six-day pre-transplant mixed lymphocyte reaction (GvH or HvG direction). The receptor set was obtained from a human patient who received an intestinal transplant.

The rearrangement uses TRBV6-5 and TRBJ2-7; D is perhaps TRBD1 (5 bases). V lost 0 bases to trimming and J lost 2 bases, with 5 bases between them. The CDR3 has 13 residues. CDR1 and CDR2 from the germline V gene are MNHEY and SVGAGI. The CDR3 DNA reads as TGTGCCAGCAGTTACTCGACAGCCTACGAGCAGTACTTC. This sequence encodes CASSYSTAYEQYF.

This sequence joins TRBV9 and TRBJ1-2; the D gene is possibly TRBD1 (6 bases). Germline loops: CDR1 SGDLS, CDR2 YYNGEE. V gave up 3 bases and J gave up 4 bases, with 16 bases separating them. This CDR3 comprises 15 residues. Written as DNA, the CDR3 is TGTGCCAGCAGCGCCGACGGGACACTTCTCTATGGCTACACCTTC. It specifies CASSADGTLLYGYTF.

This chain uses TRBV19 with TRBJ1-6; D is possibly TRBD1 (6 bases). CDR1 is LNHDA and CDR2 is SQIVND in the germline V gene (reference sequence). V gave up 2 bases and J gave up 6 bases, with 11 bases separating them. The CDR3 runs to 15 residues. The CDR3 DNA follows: TGTGCCAGTAGTATAAGCGGGGGCGGTAATTCACCCCTCCACTTT. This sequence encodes CASSISGGGNSPLHF.

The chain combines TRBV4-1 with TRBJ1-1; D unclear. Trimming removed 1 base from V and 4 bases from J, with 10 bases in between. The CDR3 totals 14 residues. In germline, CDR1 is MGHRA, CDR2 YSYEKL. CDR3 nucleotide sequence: TGCGCCAGCAGCCAAGGAAGATACGGCACTGAAGCTTTCTTT. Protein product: CASSQGRYGTEAFF.

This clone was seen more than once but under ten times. The CDR3 is CASSQDHRDTDTQYF. The DNA of the CDR3 is TGCGCCAGCAGCCAAGATCACAGGGACACAGATACGCAGTATTTT. The chain carries TRBV4-3 and TRBJ2-3, with D maybe TRBD1 (6 bases). V lost 0 bases, J lost 2 bases, and 9 bases lay in between. This CDR3 has 15 residues. The V gene's germline CDR1 is LGHNA and CDR2 YSLEER.

The CDR3 loop is CAWSRGSGELFF. The CDR3 DNA reads as TGTGCCTGGAGTAGGGGGTCCGGGGAGCTGTTTTTT. The chain has TRBV30 and TRBJ2-2, with D tentatively TRBD1 (6 bases). The CDR3 runs 12 residues. V lost 2 bases and J lost 6, with 7 bases in between. Germline-derived CDR1 and CDR2 are GTSNPN and SVGIG (reference sequence).

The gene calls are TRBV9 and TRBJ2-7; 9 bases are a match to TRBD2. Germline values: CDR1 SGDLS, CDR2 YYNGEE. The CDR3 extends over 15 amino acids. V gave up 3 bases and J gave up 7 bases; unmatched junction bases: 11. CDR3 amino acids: CASSDGTSWSEEQYF. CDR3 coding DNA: TGTGCCAGCAGCGACGGGACTAGCTGGTCCGAGGAGCAGTACTTC.

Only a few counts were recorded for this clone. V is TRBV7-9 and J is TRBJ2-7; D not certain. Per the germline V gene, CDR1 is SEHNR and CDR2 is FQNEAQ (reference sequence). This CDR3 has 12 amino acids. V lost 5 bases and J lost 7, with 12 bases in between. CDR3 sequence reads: CASSLFGMEQYF. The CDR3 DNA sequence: TGTGCCAGCAGCCTATTTGGTATGGAGCAGTACTTC. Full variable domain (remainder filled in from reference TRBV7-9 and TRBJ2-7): DTGVSQNPRHKITKRGQNVTFRCDPISEHNRLYWYRQTLGQGPEFLTYFQNEAQLEKSRLLSDRFSAERPKGSFSTLEIQRTEQGDSAMYLCASSLFGMEQYFGPGTRLTVT.

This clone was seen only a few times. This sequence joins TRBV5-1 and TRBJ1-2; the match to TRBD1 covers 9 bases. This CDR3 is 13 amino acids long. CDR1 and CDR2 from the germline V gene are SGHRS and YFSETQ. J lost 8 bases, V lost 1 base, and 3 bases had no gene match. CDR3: CASSLTGGTGYTF. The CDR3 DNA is TGCGCCAGCAGCTTGACAGGGGGCACCGGCTACACCTTC.

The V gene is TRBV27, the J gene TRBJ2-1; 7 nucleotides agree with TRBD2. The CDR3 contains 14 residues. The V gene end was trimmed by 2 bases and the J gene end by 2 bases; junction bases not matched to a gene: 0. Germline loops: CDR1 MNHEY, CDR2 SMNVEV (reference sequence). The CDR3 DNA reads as TGTGCCAGCAGTTTAGGACTAGCCTACAATGAGCAGTTCTTC. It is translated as CASSLGLAYNEQFF.

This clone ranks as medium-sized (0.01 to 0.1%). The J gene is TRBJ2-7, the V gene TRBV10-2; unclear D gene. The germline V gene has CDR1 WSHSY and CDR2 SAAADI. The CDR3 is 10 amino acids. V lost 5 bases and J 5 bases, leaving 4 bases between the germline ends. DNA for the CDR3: TGCGCCAGCAGTTCCGACGAGCAGTACTTC. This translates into CASSSDEQYF.